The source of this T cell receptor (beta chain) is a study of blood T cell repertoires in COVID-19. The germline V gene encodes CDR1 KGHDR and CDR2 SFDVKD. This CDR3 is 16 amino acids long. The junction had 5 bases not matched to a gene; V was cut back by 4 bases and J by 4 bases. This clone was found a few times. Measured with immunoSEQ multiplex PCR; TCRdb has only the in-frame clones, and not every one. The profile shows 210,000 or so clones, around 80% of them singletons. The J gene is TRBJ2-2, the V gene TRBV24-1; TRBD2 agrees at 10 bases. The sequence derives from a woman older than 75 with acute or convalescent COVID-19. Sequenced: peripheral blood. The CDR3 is CATSDPSGGATGELFF. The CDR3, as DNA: TGTGCCACCAGTGACCCCAGCGGGGGGGCCACCGGGGAGCTGTTTTTT.